What follows is one TCR beta chain and its context. The sample is drawn from a study of technical replicates of blood from a few donors. This CDR3 is 14 amino acids long. Losses at the gene ends were 6 bases for V and 6 bases for J; bases not matched to a gene: 5. The germline V gene has CDR1 SNHLY and CDR2 FYNNEI. TCRdb's table, derived via immunoSEQ multiplex PCR, lists solely in-frame clones and lacks some. Found here are under 15,000 clones, approximately 80% of them singletons; the top ten hold 12%. The V gene is TRBV2, the J gene TRBJ2-2, with 9 nucleotides matching TRBD1. Sequences were obtained from PBMCs. The source is a human donor in good health. CDR3 in DNA: TGTGCCAGCAGGGAACAGGGGGCGGCCGGGGAGCTGTTTTTT. It encodes CASREQGAAGELFF.